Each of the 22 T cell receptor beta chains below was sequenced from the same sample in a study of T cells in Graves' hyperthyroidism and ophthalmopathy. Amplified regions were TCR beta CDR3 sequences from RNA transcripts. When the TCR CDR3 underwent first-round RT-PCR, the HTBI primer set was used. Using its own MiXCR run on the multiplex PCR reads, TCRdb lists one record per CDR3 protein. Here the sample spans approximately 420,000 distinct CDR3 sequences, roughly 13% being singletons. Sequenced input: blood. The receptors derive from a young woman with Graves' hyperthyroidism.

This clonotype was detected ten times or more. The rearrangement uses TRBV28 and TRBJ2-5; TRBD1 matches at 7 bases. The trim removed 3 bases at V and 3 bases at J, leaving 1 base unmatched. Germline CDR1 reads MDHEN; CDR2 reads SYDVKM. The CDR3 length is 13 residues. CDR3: CASSFQGEETQYF. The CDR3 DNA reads TGTGCCAGCAGTTTTCAGGGGGAAGAGACCCAGTACTTC.

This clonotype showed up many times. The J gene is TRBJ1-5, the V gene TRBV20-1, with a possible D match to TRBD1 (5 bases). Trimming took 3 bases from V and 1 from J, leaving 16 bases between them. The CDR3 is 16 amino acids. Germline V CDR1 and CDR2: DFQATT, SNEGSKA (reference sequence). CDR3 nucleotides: TGCAGTGCTAGCGCCAGGGCTAGAGCGAGCAATCAGCCCCAGCATTTT. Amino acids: CSASARARASNQPQHF.

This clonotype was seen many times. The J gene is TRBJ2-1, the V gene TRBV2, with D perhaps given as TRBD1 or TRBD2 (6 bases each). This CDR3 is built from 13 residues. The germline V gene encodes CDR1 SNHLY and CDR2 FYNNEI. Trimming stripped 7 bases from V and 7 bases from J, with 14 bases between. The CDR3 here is CASIGGLRNEQFF. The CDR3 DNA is TGTGCCAGCATAGGGGGGCTCCGAAATGAGCAGTTCTTC.

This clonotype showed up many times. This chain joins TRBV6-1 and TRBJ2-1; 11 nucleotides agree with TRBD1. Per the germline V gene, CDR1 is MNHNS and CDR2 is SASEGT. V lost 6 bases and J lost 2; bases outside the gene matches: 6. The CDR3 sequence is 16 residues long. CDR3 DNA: TGTGCCAGCAGATCTCCGGGACAGGGGGCCTACAATGAGCAGTTCTTC. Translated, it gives CASRSPGQGAYNEQFF.

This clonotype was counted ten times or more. The CDR3 sequence is CASSVAASVSYNEQFF. The CDR3 DNA sequence: TGTGCCAGCAGCGTAGCCGCCAGCGTCTCCTACAATGAGCAGTTCTTC. The rearrangement joins TRBV9 to TRBJ2-1; D gene ambiguous. V was cut by 0 bases and J by 0 bases, with 10 bases left in between. The CDR3 consists of 16 residues. Germline V gene sequence: CDR1 SGDLS, CDR2 YYNGEE.

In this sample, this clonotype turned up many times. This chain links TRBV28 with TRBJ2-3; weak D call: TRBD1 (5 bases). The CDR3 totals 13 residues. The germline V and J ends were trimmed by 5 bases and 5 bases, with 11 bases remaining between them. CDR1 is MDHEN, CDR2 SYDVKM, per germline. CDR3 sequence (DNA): TGTGCCAGCAGTGCTGGGGCCATAGATACGCAGTATTTT. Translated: CASSAGAIDTQYF.

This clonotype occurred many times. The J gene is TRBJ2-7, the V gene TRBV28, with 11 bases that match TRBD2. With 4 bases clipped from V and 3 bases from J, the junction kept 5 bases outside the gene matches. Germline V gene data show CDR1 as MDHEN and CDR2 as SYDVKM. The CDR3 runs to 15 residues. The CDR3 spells CASSSSSGGIYEQYF. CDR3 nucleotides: TGTGCCAGCAGTTCCTCTAGCGGGGGGATCTACGAGCAGTACTTC.

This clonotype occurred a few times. DNA of the CDR3: TGTGCCAGCATTCTACAGGGGTGGGGCACAGATACGCAGTATTTT. Its translation: CASILQGWGTDTQYF. The rearrangement uses TRBV2 and TRBJ2-3, with 7 bases matching TRBD1. V was pared by 7 bases and J by 1 base, with 8 bases of the junction left unmatched. This CDR3 has 15 amino acids. CDR1 SNHLY and CDR2 FYNNEI come from the germline V gene.

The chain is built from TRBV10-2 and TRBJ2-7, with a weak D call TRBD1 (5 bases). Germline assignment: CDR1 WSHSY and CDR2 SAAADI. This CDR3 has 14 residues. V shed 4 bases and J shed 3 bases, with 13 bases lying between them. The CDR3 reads CASSVGQGDYEQYF. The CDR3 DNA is TGCGCCAGCAGTGTCGGACAAGGGGACTACGAGCAGTACTTC.

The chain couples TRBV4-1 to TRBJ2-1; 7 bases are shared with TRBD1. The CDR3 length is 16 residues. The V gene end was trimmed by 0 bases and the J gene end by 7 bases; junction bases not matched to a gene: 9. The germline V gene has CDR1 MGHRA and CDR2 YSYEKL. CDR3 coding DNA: TGCGCCAGCAGCCAAGATACGACAGGGCGGCGGAATGAGCAGTTCTTC. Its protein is CASSQDTTGRRNEQFF.

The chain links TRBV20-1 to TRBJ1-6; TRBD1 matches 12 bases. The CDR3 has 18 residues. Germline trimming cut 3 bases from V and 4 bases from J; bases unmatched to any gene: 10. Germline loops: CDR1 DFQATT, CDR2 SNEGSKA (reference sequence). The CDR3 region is CSASRGQGAVSYNSPLHF. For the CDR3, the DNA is TGCAGTGCTAGTCGGGGACAGGGGGCCGTCTCGTATAATTCACCCCTCCACTTT.

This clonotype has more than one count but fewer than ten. This CDR3 is CAISDRIAENYGYTF. In DNA form, the CDR3 reads TGTGCCATCAGTGATCGGATTGCAGAGAACTATGGCTACACCTTC. The rearrangement uses TRBV10-3 and TRBJ1-2; D gene unclear. The CDR3 covers 15 residues. Germline lookup yields CDR1 ENHRY and CDR2 SYGVKD. V was shortened by 3 bases and J by 2 bases, with 13 bases between the two germline ends.

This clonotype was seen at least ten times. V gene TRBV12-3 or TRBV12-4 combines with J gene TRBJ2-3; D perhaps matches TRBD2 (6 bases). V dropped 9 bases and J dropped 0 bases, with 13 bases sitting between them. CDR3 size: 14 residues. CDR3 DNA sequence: TGTGCCAGTGGGACTTCCGCTAGCACAGATACGCAGTATTTT. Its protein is CASGTSASTDTQYF.

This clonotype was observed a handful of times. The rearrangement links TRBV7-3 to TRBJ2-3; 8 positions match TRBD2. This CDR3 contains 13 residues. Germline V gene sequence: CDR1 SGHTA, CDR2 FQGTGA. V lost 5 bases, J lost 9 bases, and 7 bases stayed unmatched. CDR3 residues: CASSRSGGPTQYF. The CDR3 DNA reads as TGTGCCAGCAGCAGAAGCGGGGGCCCAACGCAGTATTTT.

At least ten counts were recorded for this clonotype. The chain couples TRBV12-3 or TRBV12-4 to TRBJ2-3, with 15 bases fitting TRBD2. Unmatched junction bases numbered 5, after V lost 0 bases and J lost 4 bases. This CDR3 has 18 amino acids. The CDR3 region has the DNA TGTGCCAGCAGTTTAGCGTGGACTAGCGGGAGGGCCCCAGATACGCAGTATTTT. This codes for CASSLAWTSGRAPDTQYF.

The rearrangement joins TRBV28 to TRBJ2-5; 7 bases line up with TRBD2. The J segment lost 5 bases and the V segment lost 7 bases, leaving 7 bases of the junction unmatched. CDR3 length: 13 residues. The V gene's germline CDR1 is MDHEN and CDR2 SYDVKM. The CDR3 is CASNSGGEETQYF. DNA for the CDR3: TGTGCCAGCAACTCTGGGGGGGAGGAGACCCAGTACTTC.

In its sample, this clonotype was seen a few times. CDR3 amino acids: CASSGTGVYEQFF. The CDR3 DNA reads as TGCGCCAGCAGCGGAACAGGGGTGTATGAGCAGTTCTTC. The chain combines TRBV5-1 with TRBJ2-1, with 7 bases fitting TRBD1. Trimming at V came to 4 bases and at J to 8 bases, leaving 6 bases not matched to a gene. The CDR3 is made up of 13 amino acids. Germline V gives CDR1 SGHRS, CDR2 YFSETQ. The full variable domain, its missing parts supplied by reference TRBV5-1 and TRBJ2-1, is KAGVTQTPRYLIKTRGQQVTLSCSPISGHRSVSWYQQTPGQGLQFLFEYFSETQRNKGNFPGRFSGRQFSNSRSEMNVSTLELGDSALYLCASSGTGVYEQFFGPGTRLTVL.

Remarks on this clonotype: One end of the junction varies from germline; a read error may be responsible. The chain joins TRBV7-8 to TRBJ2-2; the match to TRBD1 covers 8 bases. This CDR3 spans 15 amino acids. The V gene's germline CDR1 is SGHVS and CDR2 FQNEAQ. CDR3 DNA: TGTGCCAACAGCCGCCGGGACAGGACGACCGGGGAGCTGTTTTTT. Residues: CANSRRDRTTGELFF.

The CDR3 protein is CASSPHPRAQTGLYTQYF. DNA of the CDR3: TGTGCCAGCAGCCCACACCCAAGAGCCCAGACAGGTCTATATACGCAGTATTTT. This chain joins TRBV7-9 and TRBJ2-3; D is possibly TRBD1 (6 bases). The CDR3 length is 18 residues. The germline gives CDR1 SEHNR, CDR2 FQNEAQ (reference sequence). Between the trimmed V and J ends, which lost 5 bases and 7 bases, there was a span of 28 bases.

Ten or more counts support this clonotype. CDR3 bases: TGCAGTGCTACGACAGGATCTAATGAAAAACTGTTTTTT. This sequence encodes CSATTGSNEKLFF. The rearrangement uses TRBV20-1 and TRBJ1-4, with TRBD1 as a possible D gene (6 bases). The CDR3 length is 13 residues. CDR1 DFQATT and CDR2 SNEGSKA come from the germline V gene (reference sequence). V dropped 4 bases and J dropped 3 bases, with 9 bases sitting between them.

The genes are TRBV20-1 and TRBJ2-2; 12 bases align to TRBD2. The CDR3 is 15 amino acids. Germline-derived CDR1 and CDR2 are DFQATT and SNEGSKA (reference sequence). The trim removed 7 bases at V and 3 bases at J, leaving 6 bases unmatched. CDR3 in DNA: TGCAGTGTCCGACTAGCGGGGGCCTACACCGGGGAGCTGTTTTTT. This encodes CSVRLAGAYTGELFF.

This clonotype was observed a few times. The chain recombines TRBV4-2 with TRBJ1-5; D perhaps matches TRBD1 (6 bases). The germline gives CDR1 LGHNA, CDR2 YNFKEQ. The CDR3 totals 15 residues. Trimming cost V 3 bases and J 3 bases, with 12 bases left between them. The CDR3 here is CASSHDRDTNQPQHF. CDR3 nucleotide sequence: TGTGCCAGCAGCCACGACCGGGACACCAATCAGCCCCAGCATTTT.